The 17 T cell receptor beta chains in this list originate from one sample, sequenced in a study of shared clonotypes between healthy human individuals. Naive CD8 cells lacked CD45RO, underwent positive selection for CCR7 and left out terminally differentiated effector memory CD45RA+ cells. Method: immunoSEQ multiplex PCR; TCRdb's copy keeps in-frame clones and lacks some. The data show around 2,000,000 clones, about 95% seen once. Sequenced: naive CD8+ T cells sorted from blood. All receptors come from a man younger than 30 in good health.

The chain's CDR3 is CASSLAGQGVQPQHF. CDR3 DNA: TGTGCCAGCAGCTTAGCTGGACAGGGCGTCCAGCCCCAGCATTTT. This rearrangement joins TRBV7-9 to TRBJ1-5, with 8 nucleotides matching TRBD1. There are 15 residues in the CDR3. The germline V gene has CDR1 SEHNR and CDR2 FQNEAQ (reference sequence). The junction had 5 bases not matched to a gene; V was cut back by 0 bases and J by 7 bases.

Worth noting for this clone: An end of the junction does not agree with germline; a read error may underlie this. For the CDR3, the DNA is TGTGCTAGCAGCTTTAAGCCCGGGAATGAGCAGTTCTTC. Residues: CASSFKPGNEQFF. The J gene is TRBJ2-1, the V gene TRBV7-7; D is ambiguous. The germline V gene has CDR1 SSHAT and CDR2 FNYEAQ (reference sequence). CDR3 length equals 13 residues.

The CDR3 DNA reads as TGTGCCAGCAGTTTAAATGGGTTTTCTAGCACAGATACGCAGTATTTT. Protein: CASSLNGFSSTDTQYF. The chain carries TRBV27 and TRBJ2-3; D uncertain. CDR1 MNHEY and CDR2 SMNVEV come from the germline V gene (reference sequence). The CDR3 is 16 amino acids. V dropped 2 bases and J dropped 0 bases, with 12 bases sitting between them.

Details on this clone: At one boundary the junction diverges from the germline segment, which might be a read error. The chain couples TRBV7-8 to TRBJ2-7; 7 bases map to TRBD1. From germline, CDR1 is SGHVS and CDR2 FQNEAQ. CDR3 size: 13 residues. CDR3 in amino acids: CASSITGAYEQYF. CDR3 sequence (DNA): TGTGCCAGCAGCATTACAGGGGCCTATGAGCAGTACTTC. Using reference TRBV7-8 and TRBJ2-7 for the parts outside the CDR3, the full variable domain is GAGVSQSPRYKVAKRGQDVALRCDPISGHVSLFWYQQALGQGPEFLTYFQNEAQLDKSGLPSDRFFAERPEGSVSTLKIQRTQQEDSAVYLCASSITGAYEQYFGPGTRLTVT.

The V call is TRBV15, the J call TRBJ2-1; 14 nucleotides agree with TRBD2. The length of the CDR3 is 17 residues. The germline gives CDR1 LNHNV, CDR2 YYDKDF (reference sequence). V lost 0 bases and J lost 3; bases outside the gene matches: 1. The CDR3 loop reads CATSREGTSGSYNEQFF. The CDR3 DNA reads TGTGCCACCAGCAGAGAAGGGACTAGCGGGAGCTACAATGAGCAGTTCTTC. The full variable domain, completed using reference TRBV15 and TRBJ2-1, is DAMVIQNPRYQVTQFGKPVTLSCSQTLNHNVMYWYQQKSSQAPKLLFHYYDKDFNNEADTPDNFQSRRPNTSFCFLDIRSPGLGDTAMYLCATSREGTSGSYNEQFFGPGTRLTVL.

The chain employs TRBV7-9 and TRBJ2-1; a weak D match, TRBD2 (6 bases). Trimming took 7 bases from V and 0 from J, leaving 13 bases between them. Germline loops: CDR1 SEHNR, CDR2 FQNEAQ (reference sequence). This CDR3 contains 15 residues. The CDR3 spells CASNLRDFSYNEQFF. DNA of the CDR3: TGTGCCAGCAACCTCCGGGACTTCTCCTACAATGAGCAGTTCTTC.

This chain links TRBV29-1 with TRBJ2-1, with 12 bases lining up with TRBD2. The CDR3 has 19 residues. The ends lost 3 bases at V and 4 bases at J; junction bases unmatched: 16. The germline CDR1 and CDR2 sequences are SQVTM and ANQGSEA. The CDR3 loop is CSVDLDRGGLAGRYNEQFF. The CDR3 coding sequence is TGCAGCGTTGACTTGGACAGGGGAGGACTAGCGGGAAGGTACAATGAGCAGTTCTTC.

The chain has TRBV11-3 and TRBJ2-1; D perhaps matches TRBD2 (6 bases). This CDR3 comprises 16 residues. CDR1 is SGHNT, CDR2 YENEEA, per germline. Trimming took 0 bases from V and 3 from J, leaving 12 bases between them. The DNA for the CDR3 is TGTGCCAGCAGCTTAGATCCCGGGGGTCACTACAATGAGCAGTTCTTC. This encodes CASSLDPGGHYNEQFF.

A remark on this clone: Germline is not matched at one junction end, which may reflect a read error. This sequence joins TRBV5-6 and TRBJ2-3; 8 nucleotides line up with TRBD2. Germline V CDR1 and CDR2: SGHDT, YYEEEE. The CDR3 loop spans 17 amino acids. The CDR3 loop is CAGSSRERGLPTDTQYF. The DNA for the CDR3 is TGTGCCGGCAGCTCCCGGGAGCGGGGGCTCCCCACAGATACGCAGTATTTT.

The rearrangement uses TRBV11-2 and TRBJ2-7; D remains unclear. V was pared by 1 base and J by 9 bases, with 7 bases between. Per the germline V gene, CDR1 is SGHAT and CDR2 is FQNNGV. This CDR3 has 11 amino acids. The DNA of the CDR3 is TGTGCCAGCAGCTTAGTGCTGGCGCAGTACTTC. This translates into CASSLVLAQYF.

The J gene is TRBJ1-1, the V gene TRBV9, with D possibly matching TRBD1 (5 bases). The CDR3 sequence is 14 residues long. Germline V gene sequence: CDR1 SGDLS, CDR2 YYNGEE. V lost 3 bases, J lost 0 bases, and 9 bases lay in between. The CDR3 loop reads CASSARDLNTEAFF. DNA for the CDR3: TGTGCCAGCAGCGCCAGGGACCTGAACACTGAAGCTTTCTTT.

The CDR3 spells CASSYRDRVQETQYF. The CDR3 DNA follows: TGTGCCAGCAGCTACCGGGACAGGGTCCAAGAGACCCAGTACTTC. V usage is TRBV7-8 and J usage is TRBJ2-5, with TRBD1 matching 9 bases. The CDR3 spans 15 residues. J gave up 1 base and V 4 bases, and 4 bases lay outside the gene matches. CDR1 SGHVS and CDR2 FQNEAQ come from the germline V gene.

The V and J genes are TRBV4-3 and TRBJ2-7; D ambiguous. The V end lost 0 bases, the J end lost 3 bases, and 9 bases lay between the germline ends. The CDR3 length is 14 residues. CDR1 is LGHNA, CDR2 YSLEER, per germline. This chain's CDR3 is CASSQEVVNYEQYF. The CDR3 nucleotides read TGCGCCAGCAGCCAAGAAGTCGTAAACTACGAGCAGTACTTC.

The chain uses TRBV6-5 and TRBJ1-1; 8 nucleotides match TRBD1. V trimming: 2 bases; J trimming: 13 bases; junction bases outside the gene matches: 15. Germline V gene sequence: CDR1 MNHEY, CDR2 SVGAGI. CDR3 length equals 15 residues. This chain's CDR3 is CASSYTGEQGTGVFF. CDR3 DNA: TGTGCCAGCAGTTACACGGGGGAGCAAGGGACAGGCGTTTTCTTT.

Remarks on this clone: This sample also contains other DNA sequences that code for the same CDR3. The chain combines TRBV9 with TRBJ2-7; the D is unclear. V was trimmed by 0 bases and J by 4 bases, leaving 14 bases between them. The germline CDR1 and CDR2 sequences are SGDLS and YYNGEE. There are 15 residues in the CDR3. The CDR3 region has the DNA TGTGCCAGCAGCGTAGGGGCAGAGAGAAGTTACGAGCAGTACTTC. It specifies CASSVGAERSYEQYF.

The chain carries TRBV4-3 and TRBJ1-6; 10 positions match TRBD1. The CDR3 extends over 17 amino acids. The V gene end was trimmed by 0 bases and the J gene end by 7 bases; junction bases not matched to a gene: 6. Germline V gene lookup returns CDR1 LGHNA and CDR2 YSLEER. In DNA form, the CDR3 reads TGCGCCAGCAGCCAAGATCTACCGGGACAGGGGAATTCACCCCTCCACTTT. Residues: CASSQDLPGQGNSPLHF.

The sample holds a few counts of this clone. The sample holds other DNA sequences that translate to the same CDR3. V and J are TRBV7-9 and TRBJ1-1; perhaps TRBD1 as D (6 bases). Germline V CDR1 and CDR2: SEHNR, FQNEAQ (reference sequence). V dropped 3 bases and J dropped 6 bases, with 8 bases sitting between them. The CDR3 runs 12 residues. DNA of the CDR3: TGTGCCAGCAGCTTTGGGGGCGCTGAAGCTTTCTTT. It yields the protein CASSFGGAEAFF. Combining the CDR3 with reference TRBV7-9 and TRBJ1-1 gives the whole variable domain DTGVSQNPRHKITKRGQNVTFRCDPISEHNRLYWYRQTLGQGPEFLTYFQNEAQLEKSRLLSDRFSAERPKGSFSTLEIQRTEQGDSAMYLCASSFGGAEAFFGQGTRLTVV.